The 7 T cell receptor beta chains below all came from one sample that was sequenced in a study of blood T cell repertoires in COVID-19. Here immunoSEQ multiplex PCR was the method, and the copy in TCRdb shows in-frame clones only, minus some. Of fewer than 150,000 clones listed, around 85% are singletons. Sequenced material: peripheral blood. Receptor source: a human donor in a cohort sampled during active COVID-19.

V gene TRBV29-1 combines with J gene TRBJ2-5; 10 nucleotides align to TRBD2. The CDR3 loop spans 19 amino acids. Germline assignment: CDR1 SQVTM and CDR2 ANQGSEA. V was pared by 3 bases and J by 9 bases, with 25 bases of the junction left unmatched. CDR3 in DNA: TGCAGCGTTGAGCAAGGAGTAGCGGGAGGCCATTTTCCCGTCGGGGCCCAGTACTTC. This translates into CSVEQGVAGGHFPVGAQYF.

V and J are TRBV5-1 and TRBJ2-3; no definite D call. Trimming removed 4 bases from V and 2 bases from J, with 11 bases in between. Germline CDR1 and CDR2: SGHRS and YFSETQ. The CDR3 runs 14 residues. The CDR3 DNA reads as TGCGCCAGCAGCCCTGCGCGGATCACAGATACGCAGTATTTT. Translated, it gives CASSPARITDTQYF.

J is TRBJ2-1 and V is TRBV7-2; a weak D match, TRBD1 (5 bases). There are 16 residues in the CDR3. Germline assignment: CDR1 SGHTA and CDR2 FQGNSA. V was cut by 3 bases and J by 4 bases, with 16 bases left in between. The CDR3 region has the DNA TGTGCCAGCAGCTTGATCCTTCTGGGGCTATACAATGAGCAGTTCTTC. Protein: CASSLILLGLYNEQFF.

The chain joins TRBV7-2 to TRBJ2-7; 8 bases agree with TRBD1. Germline V gene sequence: CDR1 SGHTA, CDR2 FQGNSA. The CDR3 covers 13 residues. With V trimmed by 5 bases and J by 7 bases, 7 bases remained unmatched. In DNA form, the CDR3 reads TGTGCCAGCAGCACAGGGGGGCAGACGGAGCAGTACTTC. Translated, it gives CASSTGGQTEQYF.

This clone was counted only a few times. J is TRBJ1-5 and V is TRBV6-6; 9 positions match TRBD1. V trimming: 2 bases; J trimming: 5 bases; junction bases outside the gene matches: 1. Germline CDR1 and CDR2: MNHNY and SVGAGI (reference sequence). This CDR3 has 14 amino acids. The CDR3 sequence: CASSYRDRDQPQHF. The CDR3 bases are TGTGCCAGCAGTTACAGGGACAGGGATCAGCCCCAGCATTTT.

The genes are TRBV9 and TRBJ1-4, with 9 bases lining up with TRBD1. The V gene's germline CDR1 is SGDLS and CDR2 YYNGEE. V was clipped by 3 bases and J by 8 bases; unmatched bases: 8. This CDR3 region has 15 residues. The CDR3 region is CASSERAGTGEKLFF. DNA of the CDR3: TGTGCCAGCAGCGAGAGAGCTGGGACAGGGGAAAAACTGTTTTTT.

This chain connects TRBV7-8 to TRBJ1-5; no clear D gene. The CDR3 length is 12 residues. Looked up from germline, CDR1 is SGHVS and CDR2 is FQNEAQ. Trimming shortened V by 1 base and J by 6 bases, and 4 bases separated the two germline ends. CDR3 protein: CASSLGSQPQHF. DNA for the CDR3: TGTGCCAGCAGCTTAGGTAGTCAGCCCCAGCATTTT.